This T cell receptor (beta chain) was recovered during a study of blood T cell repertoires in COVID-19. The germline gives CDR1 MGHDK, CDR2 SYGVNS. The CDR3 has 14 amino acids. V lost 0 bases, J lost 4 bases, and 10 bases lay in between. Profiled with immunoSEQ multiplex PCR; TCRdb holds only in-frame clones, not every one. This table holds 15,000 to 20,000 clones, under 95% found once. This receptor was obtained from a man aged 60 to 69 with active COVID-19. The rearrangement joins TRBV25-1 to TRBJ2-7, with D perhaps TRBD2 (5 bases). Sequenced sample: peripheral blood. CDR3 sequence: CASSEYEGRYEQYF. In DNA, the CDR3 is TGTGCCAGCAGTGAATATGAGGGTAGATACGAGCAGTACTTC.